A single sample gave rise to the 17 T cell receptor beta chains below, sequenced in a study of cytomegalovirus exposure and HLA in healthy donors (dated by TCRdb to about 2017). The library relied on the immunoSEQ multiplex PCR assay. For the multiplex PCR, a mixture combining 60 forward primers for TCR Vbeta segments and 13 reverse primers for TCR Jbeta segments was used. Entries here come from immuneACCESS through TCRdb and include only in-frame sequences with V and J called. Some clones fail to appear in such tables; in the studies checked, an unresolved V gene covers under half of the shortfall, and the cause of the remainder is unknown. The sample contains roughly 160,000 clones, 70% to 80% of them found a single time. The ten largest clones add up to about 4.5% of the sample. The sample comprised PBMCs. The receptors stem from a man aged 35 to 55 in good health and CMV-seronegative.

The rearrangement joins TRBV19 to TRBJ2-5; 10 nucleotides match TRBD2. This CDR3 is 16 amino acids long. CDR1 is LNHDA, CDR2 SQIVND, per germline (reference sequence). V lost 8 bases, J lost 5 bases, and 14 bases stayed unmatched. CDR3 in DNA: TGTGCCAGTGGAAGAGCGGGGGGGCGTCAGAGGGAGACCCAGTACTTC. Translated: CASGRAGGRQRETQYF.

Turning to this clone: A much larger clone sits a single nucleotide away, making a read error possible. The J gene is TRBJ2-2, the V gene TRBV11-3; 8 bases are a match to TRBD1. The CDR3 covers 15 residues. Looked up from germline, CDR1 is SGHNT and CDR2 is YENEEA. V was pared by 6 bases and J by 2 bases, with 5 bases of the junction left unmatched. The CDR3 reads CASSPGQGNTGELFF. The CDR3 DNA is TGTGCCAGCAGTCCCGGACAGGGCAACACCGGGGAGCTGTTTTTT.

In DNA form, the CDR3 reads TGTGCCAGCAGTCACTCAGTTGCCCCGGGGGATACGCAGTATTTT. Translated: CASSHSVAPGDTQYF. The rearrangement joins TRBV27 to TRBJ2-3, with TRBD2 as a possible D gene (5 bases). Trimming took 5 bases from V and 6 from J, leaving 18 bases between them. This CDR3 contains 15 residues. Per the germline V gene, CDR1 is MNHEY and CDR2 is SMNVEV (reference sequence).

V gene TRBV27 combines with J gene TRBJ1-5, with TRBD1 identical over 7 bases. The trim removed 4 bases at V and 5 bases at J, leaving 2 bases unmatched. This CDR3 is built from 13 residues. Germline V gene data show CDR1 as MNHEY and CDR2 as SMNVEV (reference sequence). This chain's CDR3 is CASSYRGDQPQHF. Written as DNA, the CDR3 is TGTGCCAGCAGTTACAGGGGTGATCAGCCCCAGCATTTT.

A few counts support this clone. V is TRBV27 and J is TRBJ2-3, with 9 bases that match TRBD2. CDR1 is MNHEY, CDR2 SMNVEV, per germline (reference sequence). V dropped 0 bases and J dropped 14; count of bases not matched to a gene: 6. The CDR3 runs 13 residues. The CDR3 DNA follows: TGTGCCAGCAGTTTATCCGGCGGGGGGGTTAGGTATTTT. Amino acid sequence: CASSLSGGGVRYF.

CDR3 in amino acids: CASSYLPGNGETQYF. The CDR3 nucleotides read TGTGCCAGCAGTTACTTACCGGGGAACGGGGAGACCCAGTACTTC. This chain joins TRBV6-6 and TRBJ2-5; D perhaps matches TRBD2 (5 bases). Germline V gene sequence: CDR1 MNHNY, CDR2 SVGAGI (reference sequence). Trimming removed 1 base from V and 5 bases from J, with 14 bases in between. This CDR3 region has 15 residues.

The CDR3 sequence: CASSPLRPPLHF. CDR3 DNA sequence: TGTGCCAGTAGTCCACTTCGTCCACCCCTCCACTTT. The genes are TRBV19 and TRBJ1-6, with D uncertain. The CDR3 spans 12 residues. V was trimmed by 5 bases and J by 11 bases, leaving 10 bases between them. The germline V gene has CDR1 LNHDA and CDR2 SQIVND (reference sequence).

V and J are TRBV6-5 and TRBJ1-1; 8 nucleotides line up with TRBD1. Germline lookup yields CDR1 MNHEY and CDR2 SVGAGI. J was trimmed by 11 bases and V by 2 bases; bases with no gene match: 13. This CDR3 is built from 15 residues. CDR3 nucleotides: TGTGCCAGCAGTTACCAGACAGGGGAGCGGATTAGGGCTTTCTTT. Amino acid sequence: CASSYQTGERIRAFF.

The rearrangement joins TRBV19 to TRBJ1-2, with TRBD1 as a possible D gene (6 bases). Germline values: CDR1 LNHDA, CDR2 SQIVND (reference sequence). The ends were cut back, 6 bases at V and 4 bases at J, with 18 bases in the middle. The CDR3 length is 15 residues. The CDR3 nucleotides read TGTGCCAGTAGCCGGGGGGGCGCAGGCCTCTATGGCTACACCTTC. It encodes CASSRGGAGLYGYTF.

The rearrangement joins TRBV29-1 to TRBJ2-3, with a tentative D call TRBD1 (5 bases). The CDR3 consists of 12 residues. Trimming removed 4 bases at V and 1 base at J, with 6 bases between. Germline V CDR1 and CDR2: SQVTM, ANQGSEA. CDR3 coding DNA: TGCAGCGTTGCGACAGGCACAGATACGCAGTATTTT. This encodes CSVATGTDTQYF.

V gene TRBV15 combines with J gene TRBJ1-3, with a weak D call TRBD1 (5 bases). Germline V gives CDR1 LNHNV, CDR2 YYDKDF (reference sequence). Deletions cut 5 bases from V and 0 bases from J, with 8 bases between. The CDR3 has 14 residues. CDR3 sequence reads: CATSGGTSGNTIYF. Written as DNA, the CDR3 is TGTGCCACCAGCGGCGGGACCTCTGGAAACACCATATATTTT. Together with reference TRBV15 and TRBJ1-3, the CDR3 gives the full variable domain: DAMVIQNPRYQVTQFGKPVTLSCSQTLNHNVMYWYQQKSSQAPKLLFHYYDKDFNNEADTPDNFQSRRPNTSFCFLDIRSPGLGDTAMYLCATSGGTSGNTIYFGEGSWLTVV.

This clone was detected once. The CDR3 DNA follows: TGTGCCAGCAGTTCGACAGGGGATAGCCGGAGCAATCAGCCCCAGCATTTT. It yields the protein CASSSTGDSRSNQPQHF. The genes are TRBV28 and TRBJ1-5; TRBD1 matches at 8 bases. Germline assignment: CDR1 MDHEN and CDR2 SYDVKM. This CDR3 contains 17 residues. Losses at the gene ends were 4 bases for V and 1 base for J; bases not matched to a gene: 9. Variable domain in full (rest from reference TRBV28 and TRBJ1-5): DVKVTQSSRYLVKRTGEKVFLECVQDMDHENMFWYRQDPGLGLRLIYFSYDVKMKEKGDIPEGYSVSREKKERFSLILESASTNQTSMYLCASSSTGDSRSNQPQHFGDGTRLSIL.

The rearrangement uses TRBV6-6 and TRBJ1-5; TRBD1 agrees at 11 bases. Germline CDR1 is MNHNY and CDR2 is SVGAGI (reference sequence). This CDR3 region has 15 residues. Trimming took 0 bases from V and 7 from J; bases not matched to a gene: 2. The CDR3 sequence: CASSYSDRGQQPQHF. CDR3 in DNA: TGTGCCAGCAGTTACTCGGACAGGGGGCAACAGCCCCAGCATTTT.

This clone has more than one count but fewer than ten. The chain carries TRBV30 and TRBJ2-6, with D possibly matching TRBD2 (7 bases). The CDR3 runs to 18 residues. Trimming removed 0 bases at V and 6 bases at J, with 21 bases between. Germline V CDR1 and CDR2: GTSNPN, SVGIG (reference sequence). CDR3 nucleotides: TGTGCCTGGAGTGTACGGGGCGGGAGAGGGGGAACGGCCAACGTCCTGACTTTC. Amino acids: CAWSVRGGRGGTANVLTF.

The chain couples TRBV30 to TRBJ2-7, with 7 bases fitting TRBD1. J gave up 9 bases and V 5 bases, and 13 bases lay outside the gene matches. Germline CDR1 GTSNPN, CDR2 SVGIG (reference sequence). This CDR3 comprises 13 residues. CDR3 nucleotide sequence: TGTGCCTGGGCGACCCGTCCTTCAGGGGGGCAGTACTTC. Its protein is CAWATRPSGGQYF.

The chain has TRBV12-5 and TRBJ2-2, with 9 bases lining up with TRBD1. The V gene's germline CDR1 is LGHNT and CDR2 FRNRAP. Unmatched junction bases numbered 9, after V lost 6 bases and J lost 4 bases. The CDR3 totals 16 residues. The CDR3 DNA reads TGTGCTAGTGGGGGGACAGGGTCCGTGAGCACCGGGGAGCTGTTTTTT. Translation gives CASGGTGSVSTGELFF.

This chain joins TRBV7-9 and TRBJ2-3; D remains ambiguous. This CDR3 spans 19 amino acids. V was trimmed by 4 bases and J by 4 bases, leaving 27 bases between them. CDR1 SEHNR and CDR2 FQNEAQ come from the germline V gene (reference sequence). As DNA, the CDR3 is TGTGCCAGCAGCTCCCATGTCCGTGGCGAAGCGAGCGACCCAGATACGCAGTATTTT. It encodes CASSSHVRGEASDPDTQYF.